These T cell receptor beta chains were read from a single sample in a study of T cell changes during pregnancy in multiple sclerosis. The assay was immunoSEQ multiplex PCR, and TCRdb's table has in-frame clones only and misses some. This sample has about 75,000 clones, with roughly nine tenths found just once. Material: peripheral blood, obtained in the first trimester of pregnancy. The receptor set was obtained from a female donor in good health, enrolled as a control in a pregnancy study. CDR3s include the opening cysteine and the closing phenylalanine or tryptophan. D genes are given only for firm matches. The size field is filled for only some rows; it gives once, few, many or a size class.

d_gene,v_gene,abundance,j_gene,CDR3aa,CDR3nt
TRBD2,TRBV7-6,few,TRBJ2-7,CASSLDVAGAFYEQYF,TGTGCCAGCAGCTTAGATGTAGCGGGGGCCTTTTACGAGCAGTACTTC
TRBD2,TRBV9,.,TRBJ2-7,CASSPRAGSGSRPYEQYF,TGTGCCAGCAGCCCCCGGGCGGGTAGCGGGAGCAGGCCCTACGAGCAGTACTTC
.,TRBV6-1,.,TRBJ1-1,CASSERVRVNTEAFF,TGTGCCAGCAGTGAACGTGTCAGGGTGAACACTGAAGCTTTCTTT
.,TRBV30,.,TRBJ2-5,CAWSWLGDQETQYF,TGTGCCTGGAGCTGGTTAGGGGATCAAGAGACCCAGTACTTC
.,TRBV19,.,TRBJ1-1,CASSSGNTEAFF,TGTGCCAGTAGTTCCGGGAACACTGAAGCTTTCTTT
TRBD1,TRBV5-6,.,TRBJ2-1,CASSLRTGEISNEQFF,TGTGCCAGCAGCTTGCGGACAGGGGAAATATCCAATGAGCAGTTCTTC
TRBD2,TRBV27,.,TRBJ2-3,CASSPTSGSPLSTDTQYF,TGTGCCAGCAGCCCAACTAGCGGGAGCCCCCTTAGCACAGATACGCAGTATTTT
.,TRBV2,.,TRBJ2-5,CASTRDSQETQYF,TGTGCCAGCACCCGGGACTCCCAAGAGACCCAGTACTTC
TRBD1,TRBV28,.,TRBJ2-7,CASSDRDRVPEQYF,TGTGCCAGCAGCGATCGGGACAGGGTTCCCGAGCAGTACTTC
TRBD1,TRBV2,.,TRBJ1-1,CASSEDQGATEAFF,TGTGCCAGCAGTGAAGATCAGGGGGCAACTGAAGCTTTCTTT
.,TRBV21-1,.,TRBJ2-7,CASSTPDSPYIEQYF,TGTGCCAGCAGCACCCCCGACAGTCCATATATCGAGCAGTACTTC
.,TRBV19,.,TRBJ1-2,CASSRGGASYGYTF,TGTGCCAGTAGTCGAGGGGGGGCCTCCTATGGCTACACCTTC
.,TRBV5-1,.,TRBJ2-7,CASSLRQGPYEQYF,TGCGCCAGCAGCTTAAGGCAGGGTCCCTACGAGCAGTACTTC
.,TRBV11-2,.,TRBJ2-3,CASSLGSGAFTDTQYF,TGTGCCAGCAGCTTGGGTAGCGGAGCTTTCACAGATACGCAGTATTTT
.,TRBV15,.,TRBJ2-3,CASSGQGTDTQYF,TGTGCCTCTTCGGGGCAGGGGACAGATACGCAGTATTTT
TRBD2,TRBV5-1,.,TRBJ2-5,CASSLGGGAETQYF,TGCGCCAGCAGCTTAGGCGGGGGGGCCGAGACCCAGTACTTC
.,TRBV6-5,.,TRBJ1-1,CASSYFSGNTEAFF,TGTGCCAGCAGTTACTTTTCGGGGAACACTGAAGCTTTCTTT
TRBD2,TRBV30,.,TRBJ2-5,CAWVRGGLAGETQYF,TGTGCCTGGGTCAGGGGTGGTCTAGCGGGAGAGACCCAGTACTTC
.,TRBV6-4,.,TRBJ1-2,CASSRDGYGYTF,TGTGCCAGCTCGCGGGACGGCTATGGCTACACCTTC
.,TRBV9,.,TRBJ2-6,CASSVALSSGANVLTF,TGTGCCAGCAGCGTAGCTCTGAGCTCTGGGGCCAACGTCCTGACTTTC
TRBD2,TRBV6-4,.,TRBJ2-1,CASSDEASGYNEQFF,TGTGCCAGCAGTGACGAAGCTAGCGGGTACAATGAGCAGTTCTTC
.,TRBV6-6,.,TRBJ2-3,CASSNFRGYTDTQYF,TGTGCCAGCAGTAACTTCAGGGGATACACAGATACGCAGTATTTT
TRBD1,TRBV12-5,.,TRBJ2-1,CASGPWTGSYNEQFF,TGTGCTAGTGGCCCCTGGACAGGGTCCTACAATGAGCAGTTCTTC
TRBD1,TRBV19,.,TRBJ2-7,CASSSLLTGTAGREQYF,TGTGCCAGTAGTAGCCTCCTAACCGGGACAGCAGGGCGTGAGCAGTACTTC
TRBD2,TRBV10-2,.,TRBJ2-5,CASSEWGAGGPETQYF,TGCGCCAGCAGTGAGTGGGGAGCGGGAGGGCCGGAGACCCAGTACTTC
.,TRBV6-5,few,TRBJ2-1,CASRDNRGEQFF,TGTGCCAGCAGGGACAACAGAGGTGAGCAGTTCTTC
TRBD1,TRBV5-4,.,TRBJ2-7,CASSPGQGYSYEQYF,TGTGCCAGCAGCCCGGGACAGGGGTACTCCTACGAGCAGTACTTC
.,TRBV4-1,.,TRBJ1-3,CASSQVGLSGNTIYF,TGCGCCAGCAGCCAAGTGGGCCTCTCTGGAAACACCATATATTTT
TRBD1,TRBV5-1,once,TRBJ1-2,CASSPRTGGESGYTF,TGCGCCAGCAGCCCCCGGACAGGGGGCGAGTCTGGCTACACCTTC
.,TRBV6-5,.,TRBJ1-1,CASSSPSANTEAFF,TGTGCCAGCAGTTCCCCCAGCGCGAACACTGAAGCTTTCTTT
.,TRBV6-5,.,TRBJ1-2,CASSYWPDRNGYTF,TGTGCCAGCAGTTACTGGCCAGACAGGAATGGCTACACCTTC
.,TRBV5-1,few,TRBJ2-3,CASSLAGFTDTQYF,TGCGCCAGCAGCTTAGCGGGTTTCACAGATACGCAGTATTTT
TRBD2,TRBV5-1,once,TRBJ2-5,CASSLARTSGRETQYF,TGCGCCAGCAGCTTAGCTCGGACTAGCGGGAGGGAGACCCAGTACTTC
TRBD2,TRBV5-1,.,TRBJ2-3,CASSLTSGGQNTQYF,TGCGCCAGCAGCTTGACTAGCGGGGGGCAGAATACGCAGTATTTT
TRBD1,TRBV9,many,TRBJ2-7,CASSVATGGAYEQYF,TGTGCCAGCAGCGTAGCGACAGGGGGGGCCTACGAGCAGTACTTC
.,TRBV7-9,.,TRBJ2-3,CASSLGPDTQYF,TGTGCCAGCAGCTTAGGGCCAGATACGCAGTATTTT
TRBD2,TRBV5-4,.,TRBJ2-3,CASSLSGGARDTQYF,TGTGCCAGCAGCTTAAGCGGGGGGGCGAGGGATACGCAGTATTTT
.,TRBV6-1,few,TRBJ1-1,CASSDTGSMGTEAFF,TGTGCCAGCAGTGATACAGGCTCGATGGGGACTGAAGCTTTCTTT
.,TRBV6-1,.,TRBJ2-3,CASIRGTGSTDTQYF,TGTGCCAGCATTAGGGGCACCGGGAGCACAGATACGCAGTATTTT
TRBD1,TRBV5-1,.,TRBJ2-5,CASSFGTGDSQETQYF,TGCGCCAGCAGCTTCGGGACAGGGGACTCACAAGAGACCCAGTACTTC
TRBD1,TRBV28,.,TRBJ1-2,CASSPGTGGFGYTF,TGTGCCAGCAGTCCCGGGACAGGGGGCTTTGGCTACACCTTC
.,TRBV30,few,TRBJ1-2,CAWSEGRVGYGYTF,TGTGCCTGGAGTGAGGGCAGGGTGGGCTATGGCTACACCTTC
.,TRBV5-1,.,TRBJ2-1,CASSPFPPHNEQFF,TGCGCCAGCAGCCCCTTCCCCCCCCACAATGAGCAGTTCTTC
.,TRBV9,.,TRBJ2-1,CASGRYDEQFF,TGTGCCAGCGGGAGGTACGATGAGCAGTTCTTC
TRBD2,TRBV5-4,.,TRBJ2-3,CASSLLAGGDTQYF,TGTGCCAGCAGCTTACTAGCGGGAGGAGATACGCAGTATTTT